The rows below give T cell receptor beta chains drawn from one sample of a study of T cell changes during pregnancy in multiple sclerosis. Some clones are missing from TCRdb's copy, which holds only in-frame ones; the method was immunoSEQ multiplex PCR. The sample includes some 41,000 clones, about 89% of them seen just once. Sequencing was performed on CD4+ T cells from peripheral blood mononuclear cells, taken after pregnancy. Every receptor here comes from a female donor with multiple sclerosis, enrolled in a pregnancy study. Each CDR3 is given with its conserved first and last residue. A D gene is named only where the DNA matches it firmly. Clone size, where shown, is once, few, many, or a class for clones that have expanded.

cdr3_aa: CASRSGQGSSYNSPLHF; cdr3_nt: TGTGCCAGCAGATCGGGACAGGGTAGCTCCTATAATTCACCCCTCCACTTT; d_call: TRBD1; clone_size: NA; j_call: TRBJ1-6; v_call: TRBV28
cdr3_aa: CAWSVQGSFTDTQYF; cdr3_nt: TGTGCCTGGAGTGTACAGGGTTCCTTCACAGATACGCAGTATTTT; d_call: NA; clone_size: NA; j_call: TRBJ2-3; v_call: TRBV30
cdr3_aa: CASRQGTGETGYTF; cdr3_nt: TGTGCCAGCAGACAAGGGACAGGGGAGACTGGCTACACCTTC; d_call: TRBD1; clone_size: NA; j_call: TRBJ1-2; v_call: TRBV7-9
cdr3_aa: CASSDGTGGWETQYF; cdr3_nt: TGTGCCAGCAGCGACGGGACAGGGGGCTGGGAGACCCAGTACTTC; d_call: TRBD1; clone_size: NA; j_call: TRBJ2-5; v_call: TRBV6-1
cdr3_aa: CASSLEGGGLDYEQYF; cdr3_nt: TGTGCCAGCAGCTTAGAGGGCGGGGGTCTCGACTACGAGCAGTACTTC; d_call: TRBD2; clone_size: NA; j_call: TRBJ2-7; v_call: TRBV11-2
cdr3_aa: CASSMRTNGGAFF; cdr3_nt: TGTGCCAGTAGTATGCGGACTAATGGCGGAGCTTTCTTT; d_call: NA; clone_size: few; j_call: TRBJ1-1; v_call: TRBV19
cdr3_aa: CASSSGQGHQETQYF; cdr3_nt: TGTGCCAGCAGTTCTGGACAGGGGCACCAAGAGACCCAGTACTTC; d_call: TRBD1; clone_size: NA; j_call: TRBJ2-5; v_call: TRBV27
cdr3_aa: CASSSGQGASGANVLTF; cdr3_nt: TGTGCCAGCAGCTCCGGACAGGGGGCGAGTGGGGCCAACGTCCTGACTTTC; d_call: TRBD1; clone_size: NA; j_call: TRBJ2-6; v_call: TRBV5-4
cdr3_aa: CAISGQQGPIYEQYF; cdr3_nt: TGTGCCATCAGTGGACAACAGGGACCAATTTACGAGCAGTACTTC; d_call: NA; clone_size: NA; j_call: TRBJ2-7; v_call: TRBV10-3
cdr3_aa: CASSEAPKRAVGLAGPNEQFF; cdr3_nt: TGTGCCAGCAGTGAAGCCCCTAAACGGGCGGTGGGACTAGCGGGGCCTAATGAGCAGTTCTTC; d_call: TRBD2; clone_size: NA; j_call: TRBJ2-1; v_call: TRBV6-1
cdr3_aa: CASSSRGAGDTEAFF; cdr3_nt: TGTGCCAGCTCCTCTCGGGGGGCTGGGGACACTGAAGCTTTCTTT; d_call: NA; clone_size: NA; j_call: TRBJ1-1; v_call: TRBV18
cdr3_aa: CAWSVRGAGRAGELFF; cdr3_nt: TGTGCCTGGAGTGTACGAGGGGCAGGGAGGGCCGGGGAGCTGTTTTTT; d_call: TRBD2; clone_size: NA; j_call: TRBJ2-2; v_call: TRBV30
cdr3_aa: CASSPRTGSDTQYF; cdr3_nt: TGTGCCAGCAGCCCCAGGACAGGATCAGATACGCAGTATTTT; d_call: TRBD1; clone_size: NA; j_call: TRBJ2-3; v_call: TRBV7-2
cdr3_aa: CASSQDLVLGLGDTGELFF; cdr3_nt: TGCGCCAGCAGCCAAGATTTAGTGCTGGGACTAGGGGACACCGGGGAGCTGTTTTTT; d_call: TRBD2; clone_size: NA; j_call: TRBJ2-2; v_call: TRBV4-3
cdr3_aa: CASGPGQGSTSGANVLTF; cdr3_nt: TGCGCCAGCGGTCCGGGACAGGGGTCTACATCTGGGGCCAACGTCCTGACTTTC; d_call: TRBD1; clone_size: NA; j_call: TRBJ2-6; v_call: TRBV5-1
cdr3_aa: CASSSLTSGGTDTQYF; cdr3_nt: TGTGCCAGCAGCTCCCTGACTAGCGGTGGCACAGATACGCAGTATTTT; d_call: TRBD2; clone_size: NA; j_call: TRBJ2-3; v_call: TRBV7-9
cdr3_aa: CSVDKNTEAFF; cdr3_nt: TGCAGCGTTGATAAGAACACTGAAGCTTTCTTT; d_call: NA; clone_size: NA; j_call: TRBJ1-1; v_call: TRBV29-1
cdr3_aa: CASSQDGWSDRGGNEQYF; cdr3_nt: TGTGCCAGCAGCCAAGATGGTTGGTCTGACAGGGGAGGGAACGAGCAGTACTTC; d_call: NA; clone_size: NA; j_call: TRBJ2-7; v_call: TRBV4-2
cdr3_aa: CASSLSSREPYNEQFF; cdr3_nt: TGTGCCAGCAGCTTGTCGTCGCGGGAGCCCTACAATGAGCAGTTCTTC; d_call: TRBD2; clone_size: few; j_call: TRBJ2-1; v_call: TRBV5-4
cdr3_aa: CASSLREEETQYF; cdr3_nt: TGTGCCAGCAGCTTACGGGAGGAAGAGACCCAGTACTTC; d_call: TRBD2; clone_size: NA; j_call: TRBJ2-5; v_call: TRBV7-9
cdr3_aa: CASSEVGAYNEQFF; cdr3_nt: TGTGCCAGCAGTGAAGTAGGGGCCTACAATGAGCAGTTCTTC; d_call: NA; clone_size: NA; j_call: TRBJ2-1; v_call: TRBV6-1
cdr3_aa: CAITKDRDYEQYF; cdr3_nt: TGTGCCATCACCAAAGACAGGGACTACGAGCAGTACTTC; d_call: TRBD1; clone_size: NA; j_call: TRBJ2-7; v_call: TRBV10-3
cdr3_aa: CASSFTGIPGELFF; cdr3_nt: TGTGCCAGCAGTTTCACAGGGATCCCCGGGGAGCTGTTTTTT; d_call: NA; clone_size: few; j_call: TRBJ2-2; v_call: TRBV7-2
cdr3_aa: CASSLGQSTEAFF; cdr3_nt: TGTGCCAGCAGCTTAGGACAGAGCACTGAAGCTTTCTTT; d_call: NA; clone_size: NA; j_call: TRBJ1-1; v_call: TRBV6-5